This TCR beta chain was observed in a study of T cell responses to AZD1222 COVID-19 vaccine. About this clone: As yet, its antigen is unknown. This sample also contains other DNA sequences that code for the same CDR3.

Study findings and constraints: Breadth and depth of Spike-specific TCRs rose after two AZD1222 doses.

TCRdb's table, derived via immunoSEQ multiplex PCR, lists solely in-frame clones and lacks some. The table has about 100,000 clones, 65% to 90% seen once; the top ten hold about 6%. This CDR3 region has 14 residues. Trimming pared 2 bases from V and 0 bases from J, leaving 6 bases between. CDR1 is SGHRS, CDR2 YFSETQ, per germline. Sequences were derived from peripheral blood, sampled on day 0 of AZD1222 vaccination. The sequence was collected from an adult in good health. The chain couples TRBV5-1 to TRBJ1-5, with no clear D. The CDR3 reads CASSFGDSNQPQHF. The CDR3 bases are TGCGCCAGCAGCTTCGGCGATAGCAATCAGCCCCAGCATTTT. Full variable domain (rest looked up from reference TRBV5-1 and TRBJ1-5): KAGVTQTPRYLIKTRGQQVTLSCSPISGHRSVSWYQQTPGQGLQFLFEYFSETQRNKGNFPGRFSGRQFSNSRSEMNVSTLELGDSALYLCASSFGDSNQPQHFGDGTRLSIL.